The clone carrying this TCR beta chain came up a few times. The sample belongs to a study of patients and donors after allogeneic stem cell transplantation. One entry per CDR3 protein results from TCRdb running MiXCR on the RT-PCR reads. The repertoire holds 400,000 to 450,000 distinct CDR3 sequences, with approximately 16% as singletons. This CDR3 comprises 14 residues. V shed 3 bases and J shed 6 bases, with 12 bases lying between them. Germline loops: CDR1 SGHNT, CDR2 YYREEE (reference sequence). This clonotype was obtained from a human donor who was either an allogeneic HSCT recipient or a stem cell or donor lymphocyte infusion donor (not recorded which). It is not recorded whose cells these are; they may come from a transplant donor. This chain connects TRBV5-4 to TRBJ2-2, with TRBD2 as a possible D gene (5 bases). Sequenced: blood, either unsorted or a sorted T cell fraction (not recorded which). The CDR3 spells CASSSITAAGELFF. The CDR3 nucleotides read TGTGCCAGCAGCTCAATAACAGCGGCCGGGGAGCTGTTTTTT.